A single T cell receptor (beta chain) is shown here with its context. Antigen specificity is unknown. CDR3 length equals 17 residues. The data derive from a study of blood T cells in healthy people across ages. Overall study results and limits: Both higher diversity and more naive CD4+ cells marked long-lived donors when set against aged donors.

Together with a sample-barcoded 5' primer, a J-beta primer mix was included in a second PCR lasting roughly 7 to 11 cycles. Via MiXCR, TCRdb re-called the 5' RACE reads, giving one row per CDR3 protein. The data show some 800,000 distinct CDR3 sequences, with roughly 44% seen just once and under 20% held by the top ten. Specimen: blood. The sequence was obtained from a man in his fifties or sixties in good health. The V gene is TRBV21-1, the J gene TRBJ1-6; the D call in the table, TRBD1, was not verified against the DNA. TRBV21-1 represents a pseudogene. The DNA of the CDR3 is TGTGCCAGCAGCATCGGGGGTCGGTATTGGTCTAATTCACCCCTCCACTTT. Its protein is CASSIGGRYWSNSPLHF.